This TCR beta chain was recorded in a study of vaccination and CD4 T cells after COVID-19. Study-wide findings and caveats: It was observed that, in convalescent patients, a median roughly 85% of reactive clones arose only post-vaccination. The rise in median SARS-CoV-2-reactive clonotypes, from roughly 19 to 38, was not significant.

Sequencing of the DNA from cultured CD4+ T cells was carried out with the Oncomine TCR Beta short-read assay. Genomic DNA from cultured CD4+ T cells was extracted. TCRdb passed the PCR reads through MiXCR, listing each CDR3 protein once. The sample yields some 17,000 distinct CDR3 sequences, approximately 40% seen once. Comment on this clonotype: Antigen unknown.

Noted treatment: roughly ten-day PBMC culture with coronavirus spike peptide pools or control peptides (ViraFEST assay). In this cohort, PCR tests turned positive between March and December 2020, predating US Alpha, Beta and Delta variants. The sequencing sample was made of CD4+ T cells from blood, cultured in vitro. This receptor was taken from a human donor who had recovered from COVID-19.

DNA for the CDR3: TGTGCCAGCAGCTTGGCTAGGCTAGCGGGAGCCGATGAGCAGTTCTTC. It encodes CASSLARLAGADEQFF. The chain recombines TRBV5-4 with TRBJ2-1; 10 nucleotides agree with TRBD2. The germline V gene encodes CDR1 SGHNT and CDR2 YYREEE (reference sequence). The CDR3 spans 16 residues. J was trimmed by 8 bases and V by 0 bases; bases with no gene match: 8.